This TCR beta chain was observed in a study of CD8+CD57+ T cells in acquired aplastic anemia. Study as a whole: Sorted CD4+ and CD8+ cells gave an average of around 3.3 ug of DNA. Study-level results: CD8+ Simpson's diversity showed no significant patient-control difference.

Profiling of TCR beta VDJ combinations and CDR3 sequences used genomic DNA as template. TCRdb analysed the reads with MiXCR anew, one entry per CDR3 protein. The sample has 150,000 or so distinct CDR3 sequences, 55% to 80% seen once. This clonotype occurred a few times. Its antigen is unidentified. The V and J ends lost 2 bases and 0 bases respectively, with 20 bases between them. Germline CDR1 and CDR2: LGHNT and FRNRAP. CDR3 size: 19 residues. The receptor was derived from a human donor in good health. The specimen was sorted CD4+, CD8+, or CD8+CD57+ T cells (not recorded which) from PBMCs. The rearrangement links TRBV12-5 to TRBJ2-1, with D unclear. The CDR3 DNA reads as TGTGCTAGTGGTTTGATCCCCCGGTGGTTTCTTTGCTCCTACAATGAGCAGTTCTTC. This encodes CASGLIPRWFLCSYNEQFF.